The 8 T cell receptor beta chains given below trace back to one sample, sequenced in a study of blood T cell repertoires in COVID-19. Sequencing was performed with immunoSEQ multiplex PCR; in TCRdb, only in-frame clones are kept and a portion is missing. The sample includes about 33,000 clones, 85% to 90% of them seen just once. The sample taken for sequencing was peripheral blood. Receptor source: a human donor in a cohort sampled during active COVID-19.

The chain combines TRBV4-1 with TRBJ1-2; 8 bases align to TRBD1. The CDR3 covers 14 residues. Germline loops: CDR1 MGHRA, CDR2 YSYEKL. V dropped 4 bases and J dropped 3; count of bases not matched to a gene: 4. CDR3 in DNA: TGCGCCAGCAGCCTGACAGGGGATGACTATGGCTACACCTTC. It yields the protein CASSLTGDDYGYTF.

This chain uses TRBV10-3 with TRBJ1-5; D might be TRBD1 (6 bases). CDR1 and CDR2 from the germline V gene are ENHRY and SYGVKD. The CDR3 extends over 14 amino acids. The V gene lost 4 bases and the J gene lost 0 bases, with 7 bases spanning the gap. The CDR3 DNA follows: TGTGCCATCAGTGGGGACATTAGCAATCAGCCCCAGCATTTT. Encoded protein: CAISGDISNQPQHF.

The chain combines TRBV6-5 with TRBJ2-2; TRBD2 might be the D (5 bases). Germline CDR1 is MNHEY and CDR2 is SVGAGI. The germline V and J ends were trimmed by 2 bases and 6 bases, with 16 bases remaining between them. CDR3 size: 16 residues. The chain's CDR3 is CASSYGELGSAGELFF. CDR3 coding DNA: TGTGCCAGCAGTTACGGGGAGCTGGGTTCGGCCGGGGAGCTGTTTTTT.

This clone has just a few counts. The chain carries TRBV9 and TRBJ2-3; 11 bases are shared with TRBD1. Germline V lookup: CDR1 SGDLS, CDR2 YYNGEE. The CDR3 is made up of 15 amino acids. Trimming removed 4 bases from V and 5 bases from J; junction bases left unmatched: 6. Here the CDR3 reads CASSFGTGGGDTQYF. The CDR3 coding sequence is TGTGCCAGCAGCTTCGGGACAGGGGGTGGAGATACGCAGTATTTT.

The V gene is TRBV9, the J gene TRBJ1-4; weak D call: TRBD1 (5 bases). CDR1 SGDLS and CDR2 YYNGEE come from the germline V gene. Trimming took off 4 bases at V and 8 bases at J, with 15 bases between the two ends. The CDR3 is 14 residues long. The chain's CDR3 is CASSPKGHWEKLFF. The CDR3 bases are TGTGCCAGCAGCCCCAAGGGGCATTGGGAAAAACTGTTTTTT.

The chain joins TRBV5-1 to TRBJ2-1; tentatively, D is TRBD1 (5 bases). Trimming left V 7 bases short and J 5 bases short, with 16 bases between. CDR1 and CDR2 (germline): SGHRS, YFSETQ. The CDR3 is 14 amino acids. The CDR3 protein is CASSRVAVHNEQFF. Here the CDR3 DNA reads TGCGCCAGCTCCAGGGTTGCTGTCCACAATGAGCAGTTCTTC.

J is TRBJ1-2 and V is TRBV6-6; the match to TRBD1 covers 7 bases. Germline CDR1 reads MNHNY; CDR2 reads SVGAGI (reference sequence). V trimming: 2 bases; J trimming: 1 base; junction bases outside the gene matches: 7. The CDR3 loop spans 16 amino acids. Written as DNA, the CDR3 is TGTGCCAGCAGTTACCTGGGACAGCCAGTTAACTATGGCTACACCTTC. Translated: CASSYLGQPVNYGYTF.

This chain joins TRBV19 and TRBJ1-6; a possible D gene is TRBD1 (6 bases). Germline CDR1 and CDR2: LNHDA and SQIVND (reference sequence). Trimming left V 5 bases short and J 0 bases short, with 14 bases between. CDR3 length equals 17 residues. The CDR3 DNA reads TGTGCCAGTAGTTTACCACAGGGCTACTCCTATAATTCACCCCTCCACTTT. This encodes CASSLPQGYSYNSPLHF.